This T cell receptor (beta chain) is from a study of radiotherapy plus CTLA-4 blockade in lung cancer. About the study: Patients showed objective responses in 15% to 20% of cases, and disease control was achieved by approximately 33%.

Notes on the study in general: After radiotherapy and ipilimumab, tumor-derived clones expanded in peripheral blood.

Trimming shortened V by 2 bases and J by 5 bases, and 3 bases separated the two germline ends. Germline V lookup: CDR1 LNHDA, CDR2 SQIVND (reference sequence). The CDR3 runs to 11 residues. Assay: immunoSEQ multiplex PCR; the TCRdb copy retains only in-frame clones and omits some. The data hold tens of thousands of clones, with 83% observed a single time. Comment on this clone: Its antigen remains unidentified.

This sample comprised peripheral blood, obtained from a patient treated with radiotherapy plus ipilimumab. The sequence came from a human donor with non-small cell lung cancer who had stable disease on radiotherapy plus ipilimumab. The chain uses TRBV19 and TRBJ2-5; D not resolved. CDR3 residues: CASSISETQYF. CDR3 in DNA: TGTGCCAGTAGTATATCGGAGACCCAGTACTTC.